Shown below are 17 T cell receptor beta chains from a single sample sequenced in a study of T cell clonotyping in hematopoietic cell transplantation. This table comes from immunoSEQ multiplex PCR, and its TCRdb copy is limited to in-frame clones, with some not included. The sample contains about 38,000 clones, 95% of which appear only once. The time point denotes: recipient sample about 28 days before transplant, after cytoreduction. The sequenced sample was peripheral blood mononuclear cells, obtained before stem cell transplant. These receptors were collected from a middle-aged man with chronic myeloid leukemia. Some clones in this sample may be carry-over from other donors' samples.

The genes are TRBV7-9 and TRBJ2-7; TRBD2 is a possible D gene (5 bases). This CDR3 comprises 16 residues. V was trimmed by 2 bases and J by 3 bases, leaving 17 bases between them. Germline CDR1 SEHNR, CDR2 FQNEAQ (reference sequence). CDR3 amino acids: CASSLLVTVGSYEQYF. The CDR3 nucleotides read TGTGCCAGCAGCTTACTCGTTACAGTAGGGAGCTACGAGCAGTACTTC.

This sequence joins TRBV6-5 and TRBJ1-4; D is unclear. The germline V and J ends were trimmed by 0 bases and 8 bases, with 16 bases remaining between them. CDR3 length equals 16 residues. The germline gives CDR1 MNHEY, CDR2 SVGAGI. The CDR3 DNA sequence: TGTGCCAGCAGTTACTCCGGAGTTGCGGTAGGAGAAAAACTGTTTTTT. Residues: CASSYSGVAVGEKLFF.

This sequence joins TRBV2 and TRBJ1-5, with D maybe TRBD1 (6 bases). Germline CDR1 SNHLY, CDR2 FYNNEI. This CDR3 is 15 amino acids long. Between the trimmed V and J ends, which lost 1 base and 0 bases, there was a span of 7 bases. The CDR3 reads CASSEDRASNQPQHF. The CDR3 region has the DNA TGTGCCAGCAGTGAAGACAGGGCTAGCAATCAGCCCCAGCATTTT.

J is TRBJ1-1 and V is TRBV28; 7 bases match TRBD1. CDR3 length: 14 amino acids. Germline V gene data show CDR1 as MDHEN and CDR2 as SYDVKM. J was trimmed by 4 bases and V by 6 bases; bases with no gene match: 8. This CDR3 reads CASRPRQGSTEAFF. The DNA for the CDR3 is TGTGCCAGCAGACCTAGACAGGGTAGCACTGAAGCTTTCTTT.

Written as DNA, the CDR3 is TGTGCCAGCAGTCCCGGACCCCGCGAGCAAGTTTTTGGCACTGAAGCTTTCTTT. Protein: CASSPGPREQVFGTEAFF. The chain has TRBV28 and TRBJ1-1, with D uncertain. This CDR3 is built from 18 residues. From germline, CDR1 is MDHEN and CDR2 SYDVKM. Between the trimmed V and J ends, which lost 5 bases and 4 bases, there was a span of 26 bases.

The rearrangement joins TRBV11-3 to TRBJ2-7; TRBD1 might be the D (5 bases). CDR1 and CDR2 from the germline V gene are SGHNT and YENEEA. This CDR3 has 13 residues. The germline V and J ends were trimmed by 2 bases and 2 bases, with 7 bases remaining between them. CDR3 protein: CASSLRTPYEQYF. The CDR3, as DNA: TGTGCCAGCAGCTTAAGGACACCCTACGAGCAGTACTTC.

The chain combines TRBV10-3 with TRBJ1-2, with D possibly TRBD1 on 5 matching bases. Germline CDR1 and CDR2: ENHRY and SYGVKD. The CDR3 is 15 residues long. Trimming removed 9 bases at V and 1 base at J, with 18 bases between. The CDR3 bases are TGTGCCATGGGACTTGGGGGGGAGGGTAACTATGGCTACACCTTC. Translated: CAMGLGGEGNYGYTF.

The gene calls are TRBV27 and TRBJ1-6; D is undetermined. Trimming stripped 7 bases from V and 6 bases from J, with 10 bases between. CDR3 length equals 13 residues. CDR1 and CDR2 (germline): MNHEY, SMNVEV (reference sequence). The CDR3 nucleotides are TGTGCCAGCACTGCAGTCCTTAATTCACCCCTCCACTTT. Translating it yields CASTAVLNSPLHF.

The chain recombines TRBV30 with TRBJ1-2; maybe TRBD1 (5 bases). This CDR3 is built from 14 residues. V gave up 1 base and J gave up 5 bases, with 14 bases separating them. Germline CDR1 and CDR2: GTSNPN and SVGIG (reference sequence). Written as DNA, the CDR3 is TGTGCCTGGAGTGAAAGGCAGGGCCAATATGGCTACACCTTC. Encoded protein: CAWSERQGQYGYTF.

This clone appeared a single time. The rearrangement joins TRBV6-5 to TRBJ1-3; possible D gene TRBD1, 6 bases. Trimming left V 4 bases short and J 2 bases short, with 15 bases between. In germline, CDR1 is MNHEY, CDR2 SVGAGI. The CDR3 has 16 residues. The chain's CDR3 is CASSSAGTRTGNTIYF. DNA for the CDR3: TGTGCCAGCAGTTCCGCTGGGACAAGAACTGGAAACACCATATATTTT.

The table lists this clone with a count of one. The J gene is TRBJ2-5, the V gene TRBV9; 7 positions match TRBD2. CDR3 size: 14 residues. Germline loops: CDR1 SGDLS, CDR2 YYNGEE. Unmatched junction bases numbered 7, after V lost 3 bases and J lost 5 bases. CDR3 bases: TGTGCCAGCAGCGACGGGGGGACGGGGGAGACCCAGTACTTC. Residues: CASSDGGTGETQYF.

The chain couples TRBV19 to TRBJ2-1, with D perhaps being TRBD1 or TRBD2 (5 bases each). This CDR3 is 15 amino acids long. V was trimmed by 3 bases and J by 5 bases, leaving 14 bases between them. Germline assignment: CDR1 LNHDA and CDR2 SQIVND (reference sequence). The CDR3 coding sequence is TGTGCCAGTAGTATTATTGGGACGGGCAACAATGAGCAGTTCTTC. Its translation: CASSIIGTGNNEQFF.

The J gene is TRBJ1-1, the V gene TRBV19; D is ambiguous. The CDR3 has 12 residues. The V gene lost 3 bases and the J gene lost 6 bases, with 8 bases spanning the gap. CDR1 and CDR2 from the germline V gene are LNHDA and SQIVND (reference sequence). CDR3 DNA sequence: TGTGCCAGTAGTATTACGAGTGCTGAAGCTTTCTTT. This translates into CASSITSAEAFF.

The chain joins TRBV7-2 to TRBJ2-1; D call uncertain. The CDR3 runs to 13 residues. Per germline, CDR1 SGHTA and CDR2 FQGNSA. V was clipped by 5 bases and J by 8 bases, with 13 bases between them. CDR3 loop: CASSPPRGDEQFF. CDR3 coding DNA: TGTGCCAGCAGCCCTCCGCGTGGCGATGAGCAGTTCTTC.

J is TRBJ1-1 and V is TRBV2; weak D call: TRBD1 (5 bases). Germline CDR1 reads SNHLY; CDR2 reads FYNNEI. The V end was cut by 6 bases, the J end by 1 base, with 21 bases between. The CDR3 length is 17 residues. The CDR3, as DNA: TGTGCCAGCAGCCCCAACCCGATCGGGACGGCGAACACTGAAGCTTTCTTT. Encoded protein: CASSPNPIGTANTEAFF. Combining the CDR3 with reference TRBV2 and TRBJ1-1 gives the whole variable domain EPEVTQTPSHQVTQMGQEVILRCVPISNHLYFYWYRQILGQKVEFLVSFYNNEISEKSEIFDDQFSVERPDGSNFTLKIRSTKLEDSAMYFCASSPNPIGTANTEAFFGQGTRLTVV.

The chain combines TRBV5-1 with TRBJ2-7; D is uncertain. Per the germline V gene, CDR1 is SGHRS and CDR2 is YFSETQ. The V end lost 4 bases, the J end lost 7 bases, and 12 bases lay between the germline ends. The CDR3 is 12 residues long. The CDR3 nucleotides read TGCGCCAGCAGCCCGGGCTCGGTGGAGCAGTACTTC. Encoded protein: CASSPGSVEQYF. Variable domain in full (rest from reference TRBV5-1 and TRBJ2-7): KAGVTQTPRYLIKTRGQQVTLSCSPISGHRSVSWYQQTPGQGLQFLFEYFSETQRNKGNFPGRFSGRQFSNSRSEMNVSTLELGDSALYLCASSPGSVEQYFGPGTRLTVT.

The chain is built from TRBV28 and TRBJ1-3; 10 positions agree with TRBD1. Germline V gene lookup returns CDR1 MDHEN and CDR2 SYDVKM. The CDR3 extends over 17 amino acids. V lost 5 bases to trimming and J lost 4 bases; unmatched junction nucleotides: 11. The CDR3 DNA reads TGTGCCAGCAGTATTTCGCCGGGACAGGGGCGAGGAAACACCATATATTTT. This sequence encodes CASSISPGQGRGNTIYF.